This T cell receptor beta chain appears in the sequencing data of a study of T cells expressing NK-cell markers. About the study: One of the eight sequenced donors was seronegative, whereas the other seven were HCMV-seropositive. Study-wide findings and caveats: More than 5 donors carried dominant NKG2C+ clonotypes that made up roughly 1.0-8% of their CD8+ T cells.

Points on this clonotype: Its antigen is not identified.

The CDR3 runs to 15 residues. TCRdb reanalyzed the 5' RACE reads, giving one entry per CDR3 protein sequence and no DNA. Here the sample table reports under 500,000 distinct CDR3 sequences. The source of this sequence is a woman aged 18 to 75 in good health. The sequenced sample was blood T cells: a sorted CD56 or NKG2C T cell subset, CD4+ or CD8+ T cells, or bulk PBMC T cells (not recorded which). V usage is TRBV12-3 or TRBV12-4 and J usage is TRBJ1-1. The CDR3: CASRNARGRNTEAFF.